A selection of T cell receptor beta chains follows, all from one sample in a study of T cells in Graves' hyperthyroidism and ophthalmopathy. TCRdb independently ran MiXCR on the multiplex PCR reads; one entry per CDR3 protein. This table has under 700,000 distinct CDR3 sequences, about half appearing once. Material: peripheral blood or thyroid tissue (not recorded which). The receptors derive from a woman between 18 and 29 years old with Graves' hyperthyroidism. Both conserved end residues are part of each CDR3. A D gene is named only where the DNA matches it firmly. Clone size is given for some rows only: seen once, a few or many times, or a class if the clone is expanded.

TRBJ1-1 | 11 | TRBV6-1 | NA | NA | TGTGCCAGTGTGCAGGGAACTGAAGCTTCCTTT | CASVQGTEASF
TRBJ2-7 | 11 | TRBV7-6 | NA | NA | TGTGCCAGCAGCTCGGGCTACGAGGCGTACTTC | CASSSGYEAYF
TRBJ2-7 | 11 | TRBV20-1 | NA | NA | TGCAGTGCTAGTTCGGGAATCGAGCAGTACTTC | CSASSGIEQYF
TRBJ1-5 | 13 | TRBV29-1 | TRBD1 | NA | TGCAGCCAGGGACAGGGAAGGGGTCAGCCCCAGCATTTT | CSQGQGRGQPQHF
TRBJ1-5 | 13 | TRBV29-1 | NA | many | TGCAGCGTTGGGGGGCAGGCTAATCAGCCCCAGCATTTT | CSVGGQANQPQHF
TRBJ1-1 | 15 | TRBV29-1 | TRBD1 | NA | TGCAGCGTTGTATCGCGGGACAGGGTGAACACTGAAGCTTTCTTT | CSVVSRDRVNTEAFF
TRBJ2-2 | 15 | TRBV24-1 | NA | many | TGTGCCACCAGTGACCTGAGGGGGGACACCGGGGAGCTGTTTTTT | CATSDLRGDTGELFF
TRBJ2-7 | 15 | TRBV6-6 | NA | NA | TGTGCCAGCAGTTGGAGCGTCCAGACCTTCTACGAGCAGTACTTC | CASSWSVQTFYEQYF
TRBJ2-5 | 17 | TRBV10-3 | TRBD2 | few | TGTGCCAGCAGTCGCCCGTCGAGCATAGCGGGAGGGGAGACCCAGTACTTC | CASSRPSSIAGGETQYF
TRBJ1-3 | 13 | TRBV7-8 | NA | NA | TGTGCCAGCAGCTCCGGGACGGGGAACACCATATATTTT | CASSSGTGNTIYF
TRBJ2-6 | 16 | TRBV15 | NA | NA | TGTGCCACCAGCAGCCAAACAGGGTCTGGGGCCAACGTCCTGACTTTC | CATSSQTGSGANVLTF
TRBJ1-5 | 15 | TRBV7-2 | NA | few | TGTGCCAGCAGCTATCGGGCCAGGGTACGTCAGCCCCAGCATTTT | CASSYRARVRQPQHF
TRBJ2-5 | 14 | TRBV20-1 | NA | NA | TGCAGTGCTAGAGATCCGTGGCTACAAGAGACCCAGTACTTC | CSARDPWLQETQYF
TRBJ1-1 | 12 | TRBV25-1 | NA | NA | TGTGCCAGCCACAGAATGAACACTGAAGCTTTCTTT | CASHRMNTEAFF
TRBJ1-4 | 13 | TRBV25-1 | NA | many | TGTGCCAGCAGTGACGCGCGGGGGGAAAAACTGTTTTTT | CASSDARGEKLFF
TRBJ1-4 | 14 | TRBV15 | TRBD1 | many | TGTGCCACCAGCGTCGGGACAGGGAATGAAAAACTGTTTTTT | CATSVGTGNEKLFF
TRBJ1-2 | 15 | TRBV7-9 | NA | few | TGTGCCAGCAGCTTGGAAACAGGGAAGGATGATGGCTACACCTTC | CASSLETGKDDGYTF
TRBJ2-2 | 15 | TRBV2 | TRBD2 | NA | TGTGCCAGCAGTTTGCTAGCGGGACTCACCGGGGAGCTGTTTTTT | CASSLLAGLTGELFF
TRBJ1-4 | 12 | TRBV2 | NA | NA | TGTGCCAGCACCGGGGAAAAGGAAAAACTGTTTTTT | CASTGEKEKLFF
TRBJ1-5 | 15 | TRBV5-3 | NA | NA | TGTGCTAGTGGTCGCCAGGGCGGCCTGAATCAGCCCCAGCATTTT | CASGRQGGLNQPQHF
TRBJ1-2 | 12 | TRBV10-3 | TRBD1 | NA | TGTGCCATCAGTCGGCAGGGGGCTGGCTACACCTTC | CAISRQGAGYTF
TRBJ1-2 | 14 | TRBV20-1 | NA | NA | TGCAGTGCTTTCGAGGGGGTTTCGGACTATGGCTACACCTTC | CSAFEGVSDYGYTF
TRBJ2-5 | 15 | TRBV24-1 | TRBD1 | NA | TGTGCCACCAGTGCTGGACAGGGGGCAGGAGAGACCCAGTACTTC | CATSAGQGAGETQYF
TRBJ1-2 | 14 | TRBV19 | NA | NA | TGTGCCAGTAGTATATTCCAGGCGGACTATGGCTACACCTTC | CASSIFQADYGYTF
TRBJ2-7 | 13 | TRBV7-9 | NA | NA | TGTGCCAGCAGCCCAAGCCCCCTCTACGAGCAGTACTTC | CASSPSPLYEQYF
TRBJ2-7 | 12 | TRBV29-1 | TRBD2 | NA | TGCAGCGTTGTTAGCGGGACGTACGAGCAGTACTTC | CSVVSGTYEQYF
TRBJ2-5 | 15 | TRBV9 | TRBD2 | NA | TGTGCCAGCAGCTGGAGCGGGAGGGCCGATGAGACCCAGTACTTC | CASSWSGRADETQYF
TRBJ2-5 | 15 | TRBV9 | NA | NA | TGTGCCAGCAGCCCCCACCCGGGACGGCAAGAGACCCAGTACTTC | CASSPHPGRQETQYF
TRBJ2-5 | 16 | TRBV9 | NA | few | TGTGCCAGCAGCGAGGGGGGTGGGGCCATTCAAGAGACCCAGTACTTC | CASSEGGGAIQETQYF
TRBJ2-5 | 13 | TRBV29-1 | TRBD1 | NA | TGCAGCGTGAGCCAGGGGGATTCCGAGACCCAGTACTTC | CSVSQGDSETQYF
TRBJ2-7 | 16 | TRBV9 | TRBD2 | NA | TGTGCCAGCAGCGTAGGGGGGAGCGGGGAGTCCTACGAGCAGTACTTC | CASSVGGSGESYEQYF
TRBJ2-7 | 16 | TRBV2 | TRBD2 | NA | TGTGCCAGCAGTTCGGGACTAGCGGTGAACTCCTACGAGCAGTACTTC | CASSSGLAVNSYEQYF
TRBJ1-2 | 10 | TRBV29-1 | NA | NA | TGCAGCGTTGCAGTGGGGAGGAACACCTTC | CSVAVGRNTF
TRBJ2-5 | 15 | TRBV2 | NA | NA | TGTGCCAGCAGTACCTTGGGGAGGGACAAAGAGACCCAGTACTTC | CASSTLGRDKETQYF
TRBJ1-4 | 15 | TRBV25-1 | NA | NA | NA | CACSARSQLNEKLFF
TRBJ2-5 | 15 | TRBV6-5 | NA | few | TGTGCCAGCAAGCGAGGGGGTAGTTTACTGGAGACCCAGTACTTC | CASKRGGSLLETQYF
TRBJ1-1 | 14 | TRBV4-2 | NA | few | TGTGCCAGCAGCCAAGGACAGGAGAACACTGAAGCTTTCTTT | CASSQGQENTEAFF
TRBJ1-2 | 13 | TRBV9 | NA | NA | TGTGCCAGCAGCGCCTATAATAAAGATGGCTACACCTTC | CASSAYNKDGYTF
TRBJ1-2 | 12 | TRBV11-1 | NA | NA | TGTGCCAGCAGCTCCAGGCCGTATGGCTACACCTTC | CASSSRPYGYTF
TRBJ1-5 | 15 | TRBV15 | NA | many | TGTGCCACCAGCAGAGAAAGGGAAAGCAATCAGCCCCAGCATTTT | CATSRERESNQPQHF
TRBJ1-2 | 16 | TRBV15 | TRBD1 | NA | TGTGCCACCAGCAGAGGACGGGGGACAGCTAACTATGGCTACACCTTC | CATSRGRGTANYGYTF
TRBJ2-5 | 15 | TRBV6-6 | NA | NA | TGTGCCAGCAATCCTCGGGGACTCCAATCAGAGACCCAGTACTTC | CASNPRGLQSETQYF
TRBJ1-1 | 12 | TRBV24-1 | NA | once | TGTGCCACCAGTGATCCGACAGGTGAAGCTTTCTTT | CATSDPTGEAFF
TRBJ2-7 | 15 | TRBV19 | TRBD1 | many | TGTGCCAGTAGTACGGACAGGGCGCCAATCTACGAGCAGTACTTC | CASSTDRAPIYEQYF
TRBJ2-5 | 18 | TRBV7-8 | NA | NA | TGTGCCAGCAGCTTAGGGCGGCTAGCGGAAGGGGGGACGGAGACCCAGTACTTC | CASSLGRLAEGGTETQYF
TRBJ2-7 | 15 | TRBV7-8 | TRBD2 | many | TGTGCCAGCAGCTTAGTGGCGGGAGCTCACCACGAGCAGTACTTC | CASSLVAGAHHEQYF
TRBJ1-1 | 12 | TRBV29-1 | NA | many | TGCAGCGTACAGGGTCCGAACACTGAAGCTTTCTTT | CSVQGPNTEAFF
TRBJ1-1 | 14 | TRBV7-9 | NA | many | TGTGCCAGCAGCCGGGACGGCATTGACACTGAAGCTTTCTTT | CASSRDGIDTEAFF
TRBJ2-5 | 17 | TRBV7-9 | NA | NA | TGTGCCAGCAGCCCCCTCGGGGGAACCCTCGGTGGGGAGACCCAGTACTTC | CASSPLGGTLGGETQYF